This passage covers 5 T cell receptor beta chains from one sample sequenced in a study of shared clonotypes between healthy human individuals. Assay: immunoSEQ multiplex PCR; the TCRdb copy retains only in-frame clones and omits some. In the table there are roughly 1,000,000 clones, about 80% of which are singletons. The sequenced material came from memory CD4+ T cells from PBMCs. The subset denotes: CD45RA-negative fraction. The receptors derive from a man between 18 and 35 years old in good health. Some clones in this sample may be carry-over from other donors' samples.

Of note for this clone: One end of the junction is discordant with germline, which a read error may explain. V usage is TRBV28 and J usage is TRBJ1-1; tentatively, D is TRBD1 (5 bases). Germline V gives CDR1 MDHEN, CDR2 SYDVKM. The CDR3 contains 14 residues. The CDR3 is CATSPDRGGSSAFF. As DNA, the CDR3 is TGTGCCACCAGTCCCGACAGAGGCGGCTCCTCGGCTTTCTTT.

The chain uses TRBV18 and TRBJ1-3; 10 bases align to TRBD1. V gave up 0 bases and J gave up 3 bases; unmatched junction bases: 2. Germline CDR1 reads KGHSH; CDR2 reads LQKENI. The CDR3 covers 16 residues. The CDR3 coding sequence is TGTGCCAGCTCACCACCTGGGACAGGGGATGGAAACACCATATATTTT. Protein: CASSPPGTGDGNTIYF.

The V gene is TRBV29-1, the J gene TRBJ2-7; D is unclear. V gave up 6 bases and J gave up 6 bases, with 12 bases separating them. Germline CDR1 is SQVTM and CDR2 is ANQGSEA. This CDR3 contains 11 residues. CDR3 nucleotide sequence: TGCAGCGTAAAGGGTTCTTTCGAGCAGTACTTC. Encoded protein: CSVKGSFEQYF.

CDR3 sequence: CASSVSHAYNEQFF. The CDR3 coding sequence is TGTGCCAGCAGTGTCTCGCATGCCTACAATGAGCAGTTCTTC. The chain uses TRBV25-1 and TRBJ2-1; D unclear. CDR1 is MGHDK, CDR2 SYGVNS, per germline. The V end was cut by 4 bases, the J end by 2 bases, with 9 bases between. This CDR3 comprises 14 residues.

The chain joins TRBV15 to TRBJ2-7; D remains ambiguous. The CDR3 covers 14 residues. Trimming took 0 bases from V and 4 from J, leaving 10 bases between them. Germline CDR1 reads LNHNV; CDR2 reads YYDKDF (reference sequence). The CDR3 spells CATSRESNRYEQYF. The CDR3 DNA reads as TGTGCCACCAGCAGAGAGAGCAACCGATACGAGCAGTACTTC. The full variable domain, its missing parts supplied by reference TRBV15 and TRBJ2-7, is DAMVIQNPRYQVTQFGKPVTLSCSQTLNHNVMYWYQQKSSQAPKLLFHYYDKDFNNEADTPDNFQSRRPNTSFCFLDIRSPGLGDTAMYLCATSRESNRYEQYFGPGTRLTVT.